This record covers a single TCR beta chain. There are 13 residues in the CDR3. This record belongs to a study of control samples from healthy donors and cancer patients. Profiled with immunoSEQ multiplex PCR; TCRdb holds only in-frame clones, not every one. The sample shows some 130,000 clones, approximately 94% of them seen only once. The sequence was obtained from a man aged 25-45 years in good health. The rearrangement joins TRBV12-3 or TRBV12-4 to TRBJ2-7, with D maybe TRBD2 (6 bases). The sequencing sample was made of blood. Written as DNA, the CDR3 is TGTGCATCAACGGGGGTCGAGCGATACGAGCAGTACTTC. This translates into CASTGVERYEQYF.